This is a list of T cell receptor beta chains from one sample in a study of T cell responses to AZD1222 COVID-19 vaccine. This table comes from immunoSEQ multiplex PCR, and its TCRdb copy is limited to in-frame clones, with some not included. The sample contains about 94,000 clones, almost 90% of which appear only once. The input for sequencing was peripheral blood, taken on day 0 of AZD1222 vaccination. These receptors all stem from an adult in good health. Both conserved end residues are part of each CDR3. The D gene is left open where the match is weak. Some rows mark clone size as missing; the rest say once, few, many or name a class of expanded clone.

clone_size	j_call	v_call	d_call	cdr3_nt	cdr3_aa
few	TRBJ1-5	TRBV2	TRBD1	TGTGCCAGCGACGGGAGTAGAGACAGGGGGCGCCGACAGCCCCAGCATTTT	CASDGSRDRGRRQPQHF
once	TRBJ2-7	TRBV13	.	TGTGCCAGCAGCTTTCGGGGCGACTACGAGCAGTACTTC	CASSFRGDYEQYF
.	TRBJ2-1	TRBV7-3	TRBD2	TGTGCCAGCAGCTTAAACTCGCAGCGGGGGGGATACAATGAGCAGTTCTTC	CASSLNSQRGGYNEQFF
.	TRBJ2-7	TRBV9	.	TGTGCCAGCTCCGGGGACAACTCCTACGAGCAGTACTTC	CASSGDNSYEQYF
.	TRBJ1-5	TRBV2	.	TGTGCCAGCAGTGAAGACGGCTTGAGCAATCAGCCCCAGCATTTT	CASSEDGLSNQPQHF
few	TRBJ1-5	TRBV7-2	.	TGTGCCAGCAGCTCCCCTCAAGTGGATCAGCCCCAGCATTTT	CASSSPQVDQPQHF
.	TRBJ1-2	TRBV14	.	TGTGCCAGCAGCCAATCGACTACAGGCGATGGCTACACCTTC	CASSQSTTGDGYTF
.	TRBJ2-1	TRBV7-8	TRBD2	TGTGCCAGCAGCAGGGGGCTAGCGGGGCAAAATGAGCAGTTCTTC	CASSRGLAGQNEQFF
.	TRBJ1-5	TRBV6-2/TRBV6-3	.	TGTGCCAGCAGTTGGGAGGGGCGAGGACAGCCCCAGCATTTT	CASSWEGRGQPQHF
.	TRBJ2-7	TRBV27	TRBD1	TGTGCCAGCAGCTCACAGGGGATCTCCTACGAGCAGTACTTC	CASSSQGISYEQYF
.	TRBJ1-2	TRBV7-2	TRBD1	TGTGCCAGCAGCTCTTTGGGACAGGGGGCGTATGGCTACACCTTC	CASSSLGQGAYGYTF
.	TRBJ1-2	TRBV20-1	.	TGCAGTGCTAGAGAGAGAGCGGGCTACACCTTC	CSARERAGYTF
.	TRBJ2-3	TRBV7-6	.	TGTGCCAGCAGCTTGGCAGAAGGAGATACGCAGTATTTT	CASSLAEGDTQYF
.	TRBJ1-1	TRBV6-6	.	TGTGCCAGCCAGGAGAGGGACACTGAAGCTTTCTTT	CASQERDTEAFF
.	TRBJ1-2	TRBV6-5	.	TGTGCCAGCAGTTACGAGGGGGTTGACGGCTACACCTTC	CASSYEGVDGYTF
few	TRBJ1-5	TRBV7-8	.	TGTGCCAGCAGCTTAGCATTTCAGCCCCAGCATTTT	CASSLAFQPQHF
.	TRBJ2-7	TRBV3-1/TRBV3-2	.	TGTGCCAGCAATTGTTTTGCGGGCCAAAATACCTACGAGCAGTACTTC	CASNCFAGQNTYEQYF
.	TRBJ2-7	TRBV11-2	.	TGTGCCAGCAGCTTATTAGGGGATAACGAGCAGTACTTC	CASSLLGDNEQYF
.	TRBJ2-1	TRBV12-5	.	TGTGCTAGTGGTTTGGGTTTTGGGGGGATTATGGACAATGAGCAGTTCTTC	CASGLGFGGIMDNEQFF
.	TRBJ1-3	TRBV5-6	.	TGTGCCAGCAGCTTGGGTGGCAGGGCTGGAAACACCATATATTTT	CASSLGGRAGNTIYF
.	TRBJ2-4	TRBV23-1	.	TGCGCCAGGATCAGGGGGGGATCCAAAAACATTCAGTACTTC	CARIRGGSKNIQYF
.	TRBJ2-3	TRBV6-1	TRBD2	TGTGCCAGCAGTGAAGTCCGGGGGGGCGGGACAGATACGCAGTATTTT	CASSEVRGGGTDTQYF
.	TRBJ1-4	TRBV30	.	TGTGCCTGGAGTGTACTCCGGTCCGGCGTCGGGGAACTGTTTTTT	CAWSVLRSGVGELFF
.	TRBJ2-4	TRBV11-1	.	TGTGCCAGCAGCCTCGACCCGGGGGCAGCCAAAAACATTCAGTACTTC	CASSLDPGAAKNIQYF
.	TRBJ1-2	TRBV5-1	.	TGCGCCAGCAGCTTGAGGGAGGCTAACTATGGCTACACCTTC	CASSLREANYGYTF
.	TRBJ1-5	TRBV6-4	TRBD1	TGTGCCAGCAGTGAACAGGGGGATCAGCCCCAGCATTTT	CASSEQGDQPQHF
.	TRBJ1-6	TRBV6-5	.	TGTGCCAGCAGTTACGCCCGGGGGAATAATTCACCCCTCCACTTT	CASSYARGNNSPLHF
.	TRBJ1-3	TRBV19	.	TGTGCCAGCCTGGACAGAGGGATTGGAAACACCATATATTTT	CASLDRGIGNTIYF
.	TRBJ1-1	TRBV5-1	.	TGCGCCAGCAGCTTTAACAGCTTGAACACTGAAGCTTTCTTT	CASSFNSLNTEAFF
.	TRBJ1-2	TRBV12-3/TRBV12-4	.	TGTGCCAGCAGTTACAGCACATATGGCTACACCTTC	CASSYSTYGYTF
.	TRBJ1-4	TRBV5-1	.	TGCGCCAGCAGCGCGGGGGCACCTAATGAAAAACTGTTTTTT	CASSAGAPNEKLFF
.	TRBJ1-2	TRBV18	.	TGTGCCAGCTCACCTTACATGGAGAATGGCTACACCTTC	CASSPYMENGYTF
once	TRBJ2-2	TRBV19	.	TGTGCCACCTGGGACTTAGGGACCGGGGAGCTGTTTTTT	CATWDLGTGELFF
.	TRBJ1-2	TRBV30	.	TGTGCCTGGAGTGTACTGCCAGGGGCTGGCTACACCTTC	CAWSVLPGAGYTF
.	TRBJ1-2	TRBV3-1/TRBV3-2	TRBD1	TGTGCCAGCAGCCTCGGGACAGCTACTAACTATGGCTACACCTTC	CASSLGTATNYGYTF
.	TRBJ1-1	TRBV27	.	TGTGCCAGCAGTCTCCGAGGCTACACTGAAGCTTTCTTT	CASSLRGYTEAFF
.	TRBJ1-2	TRBV5-1	.	TGCGCCAGCAGCTTGGGGCAGGGGAAGGGTGATGGCTACACCTTC	CASSLGQGKGDGYTF
.	TRBJ2-1	TRBV7-3	TRBD2	TGTGCCAGCAGCCCATCGACTAGCGGCCTATACAATGAGCAGTTCTTC	CASSPSTSGLYNEQFF
.	TRBJ1-5	TRBV30	.	TGTGCCTGGGCGGGGGGGGATTCTGGCAGCAATCAGCCCCAGCATTTT	CAWAGGDSGSNQPQHF
.	TRBJ2-1	TRBV27	TRBD1	TGTGCCAGCAGTTTCCGGGACAGGACCTTCAATGAGCAGTTCTTC	CASSFRDRTFNEQFF
.	TRBJ2-5	TRBV19	TRBD2	TGTGCCAGTAGTTCTAGCGGAGTCCAAGAGACCCAGTACTTC	CASSSSGVQETQYF
.	TRBJ1-2	TRBV5-1	TRBD1	TGCGCCAGCAGCTTGGGACAGGGGGAGGACTATGGCTACACCTTC	CASSLGQGEDYGYTF